These 15 T cell receptor beta chains originate from one sample sequenced in a study of post-analysis software for immune sequencing data. General study results and limits: The five TRBV segments detected at higher frequency in patients than in controls included TRBV5-6, TRBV5-1 and TRBV20-1.

For these TCRs, the target antigens are not known. TCR beta cDNA libraries had unique molecular identifiers. TCRdb ran MiXCR on the PCR reads and lists one entry per CDR3 protein. The sample has about 820,000 distinct CDR3 sequences, roughly 50% seen once. Sequenced material: blood. Receptors originate from a girl under 18 with multiple sclerosis.

This chain links TRBV4-1 with TRBJ2-1, with 14 bases lining up with TRBD2. Unmatched junction bases numbered 8, after V lost 0 bases and J lost 10 bases. CDR3 length: 17 residues. The germline V gene encodes CDR1 MGHRA and CDR2 YSYEKL. In DNA, the CDR3 is TGCGCCAGCAGCCAAGATGGGACTAGCGGGAGTTGGGACGAGCAGTTCTTC. Protein: CASSQDGTSGSWDEQFF.

A few counts support this clonotype. This rearrangement joins TRBV27 to TRBJ2-3; 10 positions agree with TRBD2. V shed 6 bases, J shed 5 bases, and the junction held 8 bases outside the gene matches. From germline, CDR1 is MNHEY and CDR2 SMNVEV (reference sequence). CDR3 length: 15 residues. The CDR3 DNA follows: TGTGCCAGCAGCCCTAGCGGGAGAAGGGGAGATACGCAGTATTTT. Residues: CASSPSGRRGDTQYF.

A few counts support this clonotype. The CDR3 DNA reads as TGCGCCAGCAGCCCGAACAGGGCTGACTATGGCTACACCTTC. Residues: CASSPNRADYGYTF. This chain connects TRBV5-1 to TRBJ1-2, with D possibly TRBD1 on 6 matching bases. Germline loops: CDR1 SGHRS, CDR2 YFSETQ. Trimming removed 4 bases at V and 3 bases at J, with 13 bases between. CDR3 length equals 14 residues.

The V and J genes are TRBV5-1 and TRBJ2-5, with D perhaps given as TRBD1 or TRBD2 (5 bases each). In germline, CDR1 is SGHRS, CDR2 YFSETQ. V shed 4 bases and J shed 3 bases, with 13 bases lying between them. The CDR3 consists of 14 residues. CDR3 sequence reads: CASSLQTAEETQYF. CDR3 DNA sequence: TGCGCCAGCAGCCTCCAGACAGCGGAAGAGACCCAGTACTTC. The whole variable domain, filled in from reference TRBV5-1 and TRBJ2-5, reads KAGVTQTPRYLIKTRGQQVTLSCSPISGHRSVSWYQQTPGQGLQFLFEYFSETQRNKGNFPGRFSGRQFSNSRSEMNVSTLELGDSALYLCASSLQTAEETQYFGPGTRLLVL.

This clonotype was detected only once. The V gene is TRBV20-1, the J gene TRBJ2-5; TRBD2 might be the D (5 bases). Germline-derived CDR1 and CDR2 are DFQATT and SNEGSKA (reference sequence). The CDR3 sequence is 15 residues long. V was shortened by 6 bases and J by 0 bases, with 17 bases between the two germline ends. The CDR3 nucleotides read TGCAGTGCCGCGTTTGGAGGCTGGTACCAAGAGACCCAGTACTTC. Its protein is CSAAFGGWYQETQYF.

The CDR3 nucleotides are TGTGCCAGCAGCTTAGGGCGTGGACTAGCGGGGTCCAAGCAGTACTTC. Translated: CASSLGRGLAGSKQYF. The chain joins TRBV7-2 to TRBJ2-7; 12 bases are shared with TRBD2. The CDR3 spans 16 residues. V was pared by 1 base and J by 8 bases, with 9 bases of the junction left unmatched. Germline loops: CDR1 SGHTA, CDR2 FQGNSA.

With regard to this clonotype: At one end the junction does not follow the germline gene, possibly because of a read error. The V call is TRBV27, the J call TRBJ2-1, with 11 bases matching TRBD2. Per germline, CDR1 MNHEY and CDR2 SMNVEV (reference sequence). The CDR3 length is 15 residues. CDR3: CTSTTTSGITYEQFF. DNA of the CDR3: TGTACCAGCACTACGACTAGCGGGATTACCTATGAGCAGTTCTTC.

The rearrangement joins TRBV5-5 to TRBJ1-5; no definite D call. The CDR3 is 15 residues long. The V gene's germline CDR1 is SGHKS and CDR2 YYEKEE (reference sequence). V was trimmed by 2 bases and J by 4 bases, leaving 13 bases between them. CDR3: CASSFGPFTNQPQHF. DNA of the CDR3: TGTGCCAGCAGCTTTGGACCGTTCACGAATCAGCCCCAGCATTTT.

V gene TRBV7-9 combines with J gene TRBJ1-1; D remains unclear. V dropped 5 bases and J dropped 4 bases, with 17 bases sitting between them. CDR3 length: 15 residues. The germline gives CDR1 SEHNR, CDR2 FQNEAQ (reference sequence). The CDR3 spells CASSRLGFGSTEAFF. Here the CDR3 DNA reads TGTGCCAGCAGCCGCCTTGGGTTTGGATCCACTGAAGCTTTCTTT.

The V and J genes are TRBV3-1 and TRBJ2-5, with 7 bases matching TRBD2. CDR1 is LGHDT, CDR2 YNNKEL, per germline (reference sequence). The J segment lost 11 bases and the V segment lost 1 base, leaving 13 bases of the junction unmatched. This CDR3 contains 15 residues. In nucleotides, the CDR3 is TGTGCCAGCAGCCAAGCGCTAACGGGAGGAGGTGAGCAGTACTTC. It codes for CASSQALTGGGEQYF.

The V call is TRBV24-1, the J call TRBJ2-3; D gene uncertain. Trimming stripped 3 bases from V and 4 bases from J, with 10 bases between. The CDR3 loop spans 14 amino acids. Germline V gene sequence: CDR1 KGHDR, CDR2 SFDVKD. The CDR3 nucleotides are TGTGCCACCAGTGATGAAATGTTAGCAGATACGCAGTATTTT. This translates into CATSDEMLADTQYF.

The chain couples TRBV12-3 or TRBV12-4 to TRBJ1-1; D unclear. The CDR3 loop spans 14 amino acids. V was clipped by 7 bases and J by 5 bases, with 17 bases between them. As DNA, the CDR3 is TGTGCCAGCAATCCTCAGATAGGAGGTACTGAAGCTTTCTTT. Residues: CASNPQIGGTEAFF.

The chain joins TRBV7-9 to TRBJ2-3; D not resolved. The V gene's germline CDR1 is SEHNR and CDR2 FQNEAQ (reference sequence). The CDR3 spans 11 residues. Trimming took off 10 bases at V and 0 bases at J, with 5 bases between the two ends. CDR3 in amino acids: CATISTDTQYF. The CDR3 DNA is TGTGCCACGATCAGCACAGATACGCAGTATTTT.

This clonotype was found a few times. The V call is TRBV5-1, the J call TRBJ2-5; D is perhaps TRBD1 (6 bases). V shed 0 bases and J shed 2 bases, with 14 bases lying between them. The CDR3 loop spans 16 amino acids. The germline gives CDR1 SGHRS, CDR2 YFSETQ. The CDR3 region has the DNA TGCGCCAGCAGCTTGGGGGGACACCAGAAGCAAGAGACCCAGTACTTC. It yields the protein CASSLGGHQKQETQYF.

This clonotype came up a few times. The rearrangement uses TRBV29-1 and TRBJ2-3; TRBD2 aligns across 9 bases. From germline, CDR1 is SQVTM and CDR2 ANQGSEA. Germline trimming cut 0 bases from V and 0 bases from J; bases unmatched to any gene: 10. The CDR3 is 18 residues long. The CDR3 loop reads CSVEDPEGLASSTDTQYF. The CDR3 region has the DNA TGCAGCGTTGAAGACCCGGAAGGACTAGCGTCGAGCACAGATACGCAGTATTTT.